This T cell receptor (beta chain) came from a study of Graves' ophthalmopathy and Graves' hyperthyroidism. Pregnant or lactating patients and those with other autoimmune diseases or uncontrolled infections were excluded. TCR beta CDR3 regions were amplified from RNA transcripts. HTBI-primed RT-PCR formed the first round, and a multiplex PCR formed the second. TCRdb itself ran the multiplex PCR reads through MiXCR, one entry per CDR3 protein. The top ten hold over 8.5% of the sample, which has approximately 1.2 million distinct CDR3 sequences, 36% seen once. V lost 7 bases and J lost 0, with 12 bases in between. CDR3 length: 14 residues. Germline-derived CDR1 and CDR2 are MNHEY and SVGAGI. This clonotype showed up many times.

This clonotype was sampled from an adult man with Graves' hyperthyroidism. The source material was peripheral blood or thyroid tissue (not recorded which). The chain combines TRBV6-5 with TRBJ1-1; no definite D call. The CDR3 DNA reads TGTGCCAGCAACTTAGGCAGCATGAACACTGAAGCTTTCTTT. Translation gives CASNLGSMNTEAFF.